Below, one T cell receptor (beta chain) is given with its context. Its antigen is unidentified. With 2 bases clipped from V and 6 bases from J, the junction kept 4 bases outside the gene matches. There are 14 residues in the CDR3. Germline CDR1 reads MNHEY; CDR2 reads SVGAGI. This sample is part of a study of T cell responses to AZD1222 COVID-19 vaccine. The study's findings and limits: Nearly half of the spike-specific TCRs reportedly recognize variant regions that carry no mutations.

The data were produced by immunoSEQ multiplex PCR, yet TCRdb's version contains in-frame clones alone and is incomplete. This table holds some 130,000 clones, roughly nine tenths found once. The source material was peripheral blood, sampled on day 0 of AZD1222 vaccination. This TCR derives from an adult in good health. The chain links TRBV6-5 to TRBJ1-2; 9 nucleotides agree with TRBD1. CDR3 in DNA: TGTGCCAGCAGTTACGGGACAGGGCTCGATGGCTACACCTTC. Its protein is CASSYGTGLDGYTF.